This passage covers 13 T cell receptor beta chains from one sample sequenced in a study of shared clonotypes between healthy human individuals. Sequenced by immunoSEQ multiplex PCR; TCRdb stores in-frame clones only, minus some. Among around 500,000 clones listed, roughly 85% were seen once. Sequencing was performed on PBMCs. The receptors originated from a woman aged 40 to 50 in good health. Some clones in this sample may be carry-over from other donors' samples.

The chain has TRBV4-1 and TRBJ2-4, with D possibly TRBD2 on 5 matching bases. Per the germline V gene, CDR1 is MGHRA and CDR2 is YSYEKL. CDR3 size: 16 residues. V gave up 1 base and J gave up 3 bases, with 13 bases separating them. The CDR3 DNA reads TGCGCCAGCAGCCAAGGGGTCCTAGCAGACAAAAACATTCAGTACTTC. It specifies CASSQGVLADKNIQYF.

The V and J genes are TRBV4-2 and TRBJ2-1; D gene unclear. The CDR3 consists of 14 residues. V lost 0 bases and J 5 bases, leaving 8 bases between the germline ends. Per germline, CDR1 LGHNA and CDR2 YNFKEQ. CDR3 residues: CASSQDHSHNEQFF. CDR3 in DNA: TGTGCCAGCAGCCAAGATCACAGCCACAATGAGCAGTTCTTC.

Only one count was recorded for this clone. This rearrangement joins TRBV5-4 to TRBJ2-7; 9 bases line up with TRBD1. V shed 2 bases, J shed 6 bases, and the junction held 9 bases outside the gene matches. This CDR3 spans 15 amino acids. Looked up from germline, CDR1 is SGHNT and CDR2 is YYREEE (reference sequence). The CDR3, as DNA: TGTGCCAGCAGCTTAGCCGAGACAGGGGGTAGCGAGCAGTACTTC. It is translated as CASSLAETGGSEQYF.

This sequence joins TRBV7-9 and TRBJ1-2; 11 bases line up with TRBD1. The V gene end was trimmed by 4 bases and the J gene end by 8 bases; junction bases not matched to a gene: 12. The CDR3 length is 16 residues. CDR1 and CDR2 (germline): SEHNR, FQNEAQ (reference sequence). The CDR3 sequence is CASSSTGQGALRGYTF. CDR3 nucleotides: TGTGCCAGCAGCTCCACAGGACAGGGGGCCTTGAGAGGCTACACCTTC.

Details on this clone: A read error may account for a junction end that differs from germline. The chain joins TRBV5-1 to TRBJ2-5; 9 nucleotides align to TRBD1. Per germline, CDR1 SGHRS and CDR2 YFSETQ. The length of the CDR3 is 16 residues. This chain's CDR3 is CASSLMTGGDQQTQYF. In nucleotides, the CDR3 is TGCGCCAGCAGCCTGATGACAGGGGGGGACCAACAGACCCAGTACTTC.

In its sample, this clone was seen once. DNA for the CDR3: TGTGCCAGCAGCGGGGCGGGGGGCACGACTAATGAAAAACTGTTTTTT. This translates into CASSGAGGTTNEKLFF. The gene calls are TRBV25-1 and TRBJ1-4, with D perhaps TRBD1 (6 bases). Deletions cut 6 bases from V and 2 bases from J, with 16 bases between. This CDR3 spans 16 amino acids. Germline CDR1 and CDR2: MGHDK and SYGVNS.

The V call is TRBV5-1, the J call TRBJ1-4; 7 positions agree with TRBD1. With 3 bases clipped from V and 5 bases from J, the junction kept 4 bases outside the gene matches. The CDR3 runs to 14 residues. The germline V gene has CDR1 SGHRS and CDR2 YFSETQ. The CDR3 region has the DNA TGCGCCAGCAGCTCGACAGGGTTCAATGAAAAACTGTTTTTT. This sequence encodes CASSSTGFNEKLFF.

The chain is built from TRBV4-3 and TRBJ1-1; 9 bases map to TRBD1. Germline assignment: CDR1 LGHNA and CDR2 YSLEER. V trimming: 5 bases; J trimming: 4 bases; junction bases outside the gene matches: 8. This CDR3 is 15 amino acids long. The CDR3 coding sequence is TGCGCCAGCAGCACCCAACAGGGGGCCAGCACTGAAGCTTTCTTT. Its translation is CASSTQQGASTEAFF.

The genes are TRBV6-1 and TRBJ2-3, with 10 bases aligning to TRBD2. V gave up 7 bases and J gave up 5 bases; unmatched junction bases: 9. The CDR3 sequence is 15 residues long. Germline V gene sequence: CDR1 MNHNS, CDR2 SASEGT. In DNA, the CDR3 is TGTGCCAGCACCGGCATAGCGGGAGGAATAGATACGCAGTATTTT. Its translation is CASTGIAGGIDTQYF.

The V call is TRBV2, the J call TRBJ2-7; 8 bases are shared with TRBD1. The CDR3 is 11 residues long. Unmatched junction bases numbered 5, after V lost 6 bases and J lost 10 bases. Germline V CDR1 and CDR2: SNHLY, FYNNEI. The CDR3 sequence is CASSVGQGQYF. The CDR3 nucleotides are TGTGCCAGCAGCGTAGGACAGGGCCAGTACTTC.

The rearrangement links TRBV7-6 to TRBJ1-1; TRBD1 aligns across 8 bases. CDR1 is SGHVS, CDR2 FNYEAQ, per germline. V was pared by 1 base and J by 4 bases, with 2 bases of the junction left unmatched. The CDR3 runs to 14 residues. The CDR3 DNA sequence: TGTGCCAGCAGCTTAGGACAGGGGTTCACTGAAGCTTTCTTT. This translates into CASSLGQGFTEAFF.

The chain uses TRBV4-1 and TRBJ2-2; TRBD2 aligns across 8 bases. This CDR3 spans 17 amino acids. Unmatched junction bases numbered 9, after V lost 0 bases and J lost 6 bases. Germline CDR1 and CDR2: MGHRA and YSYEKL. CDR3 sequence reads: CASSQDRSGSPPGELFF. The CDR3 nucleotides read TGCGCCAGCAGCCAAGATAGGAGCGGGAGCCCCCCCGGGGAGCTGTTTTTT.

The CDR3 spells CASSTQTGVYAEAFF. The CDR3 coding sequence is TGTGCCAGCAGCACACAGACAGGGGTTTATGCTGAAGCTTTCTTT. The chain joins TRBV11-2 to TRBJ1-1; 8 bases match TRBD1. Germline lookup yields CDR1 SGHAT and CDR2 FQNNGV. V lost 5 bases, J lost 6 bases, and 11 bases stayed unmatched. The CDR3 runs 15 residues.